Presented here are 9 T cell receptor beta chains from one specimen sequenced in a study of cytomegalovirus exposure and HLA in healthy donors. A multiplex PCR was run with 60 Vbeta primers and 13 Jbeta primers. The data were produced by immunoSEQ multiplex PCR, yet TCRdb's version contains in-frame clones alone and is incomplete. Among about 120,000 clones, about three quarters were seen once, and the ten largest hold around 12%. The specimen was PBMCs. These receptors came from a woman between 40 and 55 years old in good health and CMV-seropositive.

The chain combines TRBV19 with TRBJ2-3; D gene unclear. Trimming cost V 3 bases and J 3 bases, with 13 bases left between them. The germline gives CDR1 LNHDA, CDR2 SQIVND (reference sequence). The CDR3 has 15 amino acids. CDR3 sequence reads: CASSIRLAGTDTQYF. The CDR3 region has the DNA TGTGCCAGTAGTATTCGGTTAGCTGGTACAGATACGCAGTATTTT.

CDR3: CASSSSGGRTYEQYF. The CDR3 DNA is TGTGCCAGCAGCTCTAGCGGGGGGCGGACCTACGAGCAGTACTTC. V is TRBV7-2 and J is TRBJ2-7, with 11 bases that match TRBD2. Unmatched junction bases numbered 4, after V lost 4 bases and J lost 2 bases. This CDR3 has 15 residues. From germline, CDR1 is SGHTA and CDR2 FQGNSA. The full variable domain, with the rest looked up from reference TRBV7-2 and TRBJ2-7, is GAGVSQSPSNKVTEKGKDVELRCDPISGHTALYWYRQSLGQGLEFLIYFQGNSAPDKSGLPSDRFSAERTGGSVSTLTIQRTQQEDSAVYLCASSSSGGRTYEQYFGPGTRLTVT.

The chain employs TRBV6-1 and TRBJ1-2; 8 nucleotides line up with TRBD1. The CDR3 spans 14 residues. The V gene's germline CDR1 is MNHNS and CDR2 SASEGT. V lost 4 bases and J lost 11; bases outside the gene matches: 12. The CDR3 DNA is TGTGCCAGCAGTGGGACAGGGTGGGGAGATAATTACACCTTC. It yields the protein CASSGTGWGDNYTF.

This sequence joins TRBV5-6 and TRBJ1-4; 9 bases are a match to TRBD1. The CDR3 covers 14 residues. Germline lookup yields CDR1 SGHDT and CDR2 YYEEEE. V was clipped by 4 bases and J by 3 bases; unmatched bases: 1. CDR3 sequence: CASSRQGANEKLFF. The CDR3 nucleotides are TGTGCCAGCAGCCGACAGGGGGCTAATGAAAAACTGTTTTTT.

This clone has a count of ten or more. CDR3 sequence: CASRLQVGTEAFF. The CDR3 DNA reads as TGTGCCAGCAGATTACAGGTGGGCACTGAAGCTTTCTTT. V usage is TRBV2 and J usage is TRBJ1-1, with D perhaps matching TRBD1 (5 bases). Germline CDR1 is SNHLY and CDR2 is FYNNEI. The CDR3 covers 13 residues. The V and J ends lost 6 bases and 4 bases respectively, with 12 bases between them.

The V gene is TRBV4-1, the J gene TRBJ1-4, with D maybe TRBD1 (5 bases). The CDR3 extends over 13 amino acids. Per germline, CDR1 MGHRA and CDR2 YSYEKL. The V gene lost 1 base and the J gene lost 7 bases, with 7 bases spanning the gap. CDR3: CASSQGRAEKLFF. CDR3 nucleotide sequence: TGCGCCAGCAGCCAAGGCAGGGCTGAAAAACTGTTTTTT.

The chain has TRBV2 and TRBJ1-2; 8 bases are shared with TRBD1. Losses at the gene ends were 7 bases for V and 7 bases for J; bases not matched to a gene: 8. In germline, CDR1 is SNHLY, CDR2 FYNNEI. The CDR3 loop spans 13 amino acids. The CDR3 DNA reads as TGTGCCAGCATAGGGAGCAGGGGGCTTGGCTACACCTTC. The encoded protein is CASIGSRGLGYTF.

The chain joins TRBV9 to TRBJ2-3; the D gene is possibly TRBD2 (7 bases). Germline-derived CDR1 and CDR2 are SGDLS and YYNGEE. CDR3 length: 15 residues. The germline V and J ends were trimmed by 4 bases and 6 bases, with 18 bases remaining between them. The CDR3 here is CASSLRSGGPDTQYF. The CDR3 DNA follows: TGTGCCAGCAGCCTTCGTTCGGGGGGCCCGGATACGCAGTATTTT.

This chain uses TRBV25-1 with TRBJ2-5; D might be TRBD1 (6 bases). Trimming stripped 3 bases from V and 4 bases from J, with 15 bases between. The germline CDR1 and CDR2 sequences are MGHDK and SYGVNS. This CDR3 contains 15 residues. The CDR3 loop is CASSESWGPGETQYF. The CDR3 DNA sequence: TGTGCCAGCAGTGAGTCGTGGGGGCCGGGAGAGACCCAGTACTTC. Looking up the rest from reference TRBV25-1 and TRBJ2-5 gives the full variable domain: EADIYQTPRYLVIGTGKKITLECSQTMGHDKMYWYQQDPGMELHLIHYSYGVNSTEKGDLSSESTVSRIRTEHFPLTLESARPSHTSQYLCASSESWGPGETQYFGPGTRLLVL.